The next 11 T cell receptor beta chains were all read from a single sample in a study of T-cell memory formation after mild COVID-19. A single record per CDR3 protein comes from TCRdb applying MiXCR to the 5' RACE reads. This sample yields around 470,000 distinct CDR3 sequences, of which around 18% are seen a single time; 7.5% to 10% belongs to the top ten. Sequenced sample: PBMCs or a T cell subset sorted from them (not recorded which). The receptors derive from an adult woman who had mild COVID-19 (a few samples of this study predate the infection). Cell type and time point are not known.

The J gene is TRBJ2-1, the V gene TRBV24-1; 7 bases map to TRBD2. V lost 0 bases and J lost 7; bases outside the gene matches: 2. The germline V gene encodes CDR1 KGHDR and CDR2 SFDVKD. The length of the CDR3 is 14 residues. The CDR3 loop is CATSDLGGGNEQFF. The CDR3, as DNA: TGTGCCACCAGTGATTTGGGGGGAGGGAATGAGCAGTTCTTC.

Only one count was recorded for this clonotype. The chain couples TRBV19 to TRBJ1-5; the match to TRBD1 covers 8 bases. Losses at the gene ends were 4 bases for V and 3 bases for J; bases not matched to a gene: 5. Germline loops: CDR1 LNHDA, CDR2 SQIVND (reference sequence). This CDR3 comprises 15 residues. In DNA form, the CDR3 reads TGTGCCAGTAGTAGGGACAGGATGGTCAATCAGCCCCAGCATTTT. Its translation is CASSRDRMVNQPQHF.

This clonotype appeared a few times. The rearrangement joins TRBV29-1 to TRBJ1-2, with TRBD1 as a possible D gene (6 bases). The germline V and J ends were trimmed by 7 bases and 4 bases, with 13 bases remaining between them. This CDR3 has 12 residues. Germline lookup yields CDR1 SQVTM and CDR2 ANQGSEA. CDR3 sequence: CSAQDRTYGYTF. CDR3 DNA: TGCAGCGCTCAGGACAGAACCTATGGCTACACCTTC.

V usage is TRBV12-3 or TRBV12-4 and J usage is TRBJ2-4; TRBD1 might be the D (5 bases). Trimming took off 6 bases at V and 0 bases at J, with 12 bases between the two ends. The CDR3 is 15 amino acids. The CDR3 region is CASRHPGLAKNIQYF. The CDR3 nucleotides read TGTGCCAGCAGACACCCAGGGCTAGCCAAAAACATTCAGTACTTC.

This clonotype was seen more than once but under ten times. The chain is built from TRBV6-5 and TRBJ1-1; D gene ambiguous. Germline assignment: CDR1 MNHEY and CDR2 SVGAGI. V lost 9 bases to trimming and J lost 7 bases, with 3 bases between them. The CDR3 length is 8 residues. This CDR3 is CARLEAFF. In DNA, the CDR3 is TGTGCCAGACTTGAAGCTTTCTTT.

This sequence joins TRBV7-6 and TRBJ2-2, with TRBD1 matching 9 bases. This CDR3 has 18 amino acids. J was trimmed by 1 base and V by 3 bases; bases with no gene match: 9. Germline V gives CDR1 SGHVS, CDR2 FNYEAQ. The DNA of the CDR3 is TGTGCCAGCAGCTTCTCGGTTCGGGGACAGGGGAACACCGGGGAGCTGTTTTTT. It encodes CASSFSVRGQGNTGELFF.

The chain uses TRBV18 and TRBJ1-5; TRBD1 matches at 8 bases. The germline CDR1 and CDR2 sequences are KGHSH and LQKENI. This CDR3 contains 13 residues. The V and J ends lost 3 bases and 7 bases, in that order; junction bases with no gene match: 2. The CDR3 loop reads CASSPQGAQPQHF. CDR3 coding DNA: TGTGCCAGCTCACCTCAGGGGGCCCAGCCCCAGCATTTT.

The rearrangement uses TRBV6-1 and TRBJ1-1; 7 positions match TRBD1. The CDR3 runs to 15 residues. The V and J ends lost 5 bases and 0 bases, in that order; junction bases with no gene match: 6. Per germline, CDR1 MNHNS and CDR2 SASEGT. The CDR3 nucleotides read TGTGCCAGCAGTTTCGAGGGACAGTTGAACACTGAAGCTTTCTTT. It specifies CASSFEGQLNTEAFF.

This clonotype was counted only a few times. The chain uses TRBV6-5 and TRBJ1-4; a possible D gene is TRBD1 (5 bases). V lost 0 bases to trimming and J lost 8 bases, with 19 bases between them. Per germline, CDR1 MNHEY and CDR2 SVGAGI. The CDR3 totals 17 residues. CDR3 region: CASSYSFRDPLGEKLFF. The CDR3, as DNA: TGTGCCAGCAGTTACTCCTTCCGGGACCCACTCGGGGAAAAACTGTTTTTT.

A few counts support this clonotype. The chain uses TRBV4-2 and TRBJ2-5; 8 bases agree with TRBD2. The ends lost 1 base at V and 1 base at J; junction bases unmatched: 8. This CDR3 region has 17 residues. CDR1 and CDR2 from the germline V gene are LGHNA and YNFKEQ. CDR3 in DNA: TGTGCCAGCAGCCAAGTTCAAGCGGGAGCCCCCCAAGAGACCCAGTACTTC. This sequence encodes CASSQVQAGAPQETQYF.

This clonotype was found a few times. The chain is built from TRBV7-2 and TRBJ2-1; 11 bases agree with TRBD1. Germline V gene sequence: CDR1 SGHTA, CDR2 FQGNSA. Germline trimming cut 1 base from V and 0 bases from J; bases unmatched to any gene: 5. This CDR3 has 18 amino acids. CDR3 DNA sequence: TGTGCCAGCAGCTTAGACCCCGGGACAGGGGGCTCCTACAATGAGCAGTTCTTC. Translated, it gives CASSLDPGTGGSYNEQFF.